Each of the 7 T cell receptor beta chains below was sequenced from the same sample in a study of breast tumors, draining lymph nodes, adjacent tissues. TCRdb reprocessed the multiplex PCR reads via MiXCR and lists one record per CDR3 protein. The sample holds 150,000 to 200,000 distinct CDR3 sequences, approximately 33% seen once. Breast cancer patients provided tissue from their axillary draining lymph nodes. The source material was axillary lymph node tissue. These receptor sequences come from a female donor with breast cancer. Some clones in this sample may be carry-over from other donors' samples.

The gene calls are TRBV7-2 and TRBJ2-2; a possible D gene is TRBD2 (6 bases). Germline V CDR1 and CDR2: SGHTA, FQGNSA. V gave up 5 bases and J gave up 2 bases, with 18 bases separating them. There are 17 residues in the CDR3. The CDR3 is CASSQTPPTRNTGELFF. CDR3 in DNA: TGTGCCAGCAGCCAAACACCGCCGACTAGAAACACCGGGGAGCTGTTTTTT. Variable domain in full (rest from reference TRBV7-2 and TRBJ2-2): GAGVSQSPSNKVTEKGKDVELRCDPISGHTALYWYRQSLGQGLEFLIYFQGNSAPDKSGLPSDRFSAERTGGSVSTLTIQRTQQEDSAVYLCASSQTPPTRNTGELFFGEGSRLTVL.

The chain carries TRBV11-2 and TRBJ2-3, with 8 bases identical to TRBD1. Trimming removed 7 bases from V and 5 bases from J; junction bases left unmatched: 14. Per the germline V gene, CDR1 is SGHAT and CDR2 is FQNNGV. This CDR3 comprises 16 residues. As DNA, the CDR3 is TGTGCCAGCATGCCGGGACAGGCGGCCGCCCGAGATACGCAGTATTTT. The encoded protein is CASMPGQAAARDTQYF. Full variable domain (outside the CDR3, taken from reference TRBV11-2 and TRBJ2-3): EAGVAQSPRYKIIEKRQSVAFWCNPISGHATLYWYQQILGQGPKLLIQFQNNGVVDDSQLPKDRFSAERLKGVDSTLKIQPAKLEDSAVYLCASMPGQAAARDTQYFGPGTRLTVL.

This clonotype was observed many times. V gene TRBV5-1 combines with J gene TRBJ2-2, with 10 bases fitting TRBD1. The J segment lost 4 bases and the V segment lost 1 base, leaving 4 bases of the junction unmatched. CDR1 and CDR2 from the germline V gene are SGHRS and YFSETQ. The CDR3 is 16 amino acids. CDR3 loop: CASSLWTGGITGELFF. The CDR3 DNA reads TGCGCCAGCAGCTTGTGGACAGGGGGAATCACCGGGGAGCTGTTTTTT.

This clonotype appeared a few times. The chain recombines TRBV29-1 with TRBJ1-2; D not resolved. The CDR3 length is 12 residues. Germline V gene data show CDR1 as SQVTM and CDR2 as ANQGSEA. The V gene lost 3 bases and the J gene lost 8 bases, with 13 bases spanning the gap. The CDR3 here is CSVDTSGKGYTF. The CDR3 region has the DNA TGCAGCGTTGATACATCGGGGAAAGGCTACACCTTC.

This clonotype was detected many times. The chain combines TRBV5-8 with TRBJ2-3; D gene uncertain. This CDR3 is 13 amino acids long. The ends were cut back, 5 bases at V and 6 bases at J, with 13 bases in the middle. CDR1 SGHTS and CDR2 YDEGEE come from the germline V gene. CDR3 amino acids: CASRPEYGDTQYF. CDR3 nucleotides: TGTGCCAGCAGACCCGAATACGGGGATACGCAGTATTTT.

This clonotype was observed once. The chain carries TRBV24-1 and TRBJ2-4; D is uncertain. Trimming shortened V by 2 bases and J by 1 base, and 11 bases separated the two germline ends. CDR3 length: 16 amino acids. CDR1 is KGHDR, CDR2 SFDVKD, per germline. The CDR3 sequence is CATSDSRVSAKNIQYF. The CDR3 DNA reads TGTGCCACCAGTGATTCACGGGTGTCGGCCAAAAACATTCAGTACTTC.

This clonotype was observed at least ten times. This rearrangement joins TRBV19 to TRBJ2-7; D possibly corresponds to TRBD1 (6 bases). Germline V gene sequence: CDR1 LNHDA, CDR2 SQIVND (reference sequence). Trimming took 6 bases from V and 3 from J, leaving 18 bases between them. This CDR3 contains 15 residues. The chain's CDR3 is CASRSSYRDGYEQYF. In DNA, the CDR3 is TGTGCCAGTAGATCCAGCTACAGGGACGGCTACGAGCAGTACTTC.